This T cell receptor beta chain is drawn from a study of blood T cells in healthy people across ages. Combining a sample-barcoded 5' primer with a J-beta primer mix, a second PCR ran for about 6 to 11 cycles. Template switching added a 12-random-nucleotide identifier to every cDNA molecule. TCRdb redid the calling of the 5' RACE reads with MiXCR, one entry per CDR3 protein. The sample includes around 850,000 distinct CDR3 sequences, about 36% of them seen just once. Germline V gives CDR1 SGHDN, CDR2 FVKESK. V was clipped by 4 bases and J by 1 base, with 16 bases between them. The CDR3 is made up of 16 amino acids. This clonotype has just a few counts.

The TCR comes from a man between 18 and 29 years old in good health. The genes are TRBV14 and TRBJ1-1; maybe TRBD1 (5 bases). The specimen sequenced was blood. CDR3 in amino acids: CASSPLYPGRNTEAFF. The DNA of the CDR3 is TGTGCCAGCAGCCCCCTCTACCCGGGACGGAACACTGAAGCTTTCTTT.